This T cell receptor beta chain was identified during a study of T cells in Graves' hyperthyroidism and ophthalmopathy. Germline assignment: CDR1 MDHEN and CDR2 SYDVKM. V lost 7 bases and J 5 bases, leaving 15 bases between the germline ends. The length of the CDR3 is 13 residues. Diagnoses were established using clinical symptoms, serum thyroxine and TRAb, thyroid ultrasound and orbital computed tomography. More than 9.5 ml fresh peripheral blood yielded the PBMCs. Amplified TCR beta CDR3 regions derived from RNA transcripts. RT-PCR in the first round (using the HTBI primer set) targeted the TCR CDR3. TCRdb independently ran MiXCR on the multiplex PCR reads; one entry per CDR3 protein. The table includes around 430,000 distinct CDR3 sequences, 14% to 15% detected once.

This sequence joins TRBV28 and TRBJ2-7; tentatively, D is TRBD1 (6 bases). This TCR came from a woman in her 30s with Graves' hyperthyroidism. Input material: blood. Here the CDR3 DNA reads TGTGCCAGCAAAGAGGGGGTTGTGCACGAGCAGTACTTC. This codes for CASKEGVVHEQYF.